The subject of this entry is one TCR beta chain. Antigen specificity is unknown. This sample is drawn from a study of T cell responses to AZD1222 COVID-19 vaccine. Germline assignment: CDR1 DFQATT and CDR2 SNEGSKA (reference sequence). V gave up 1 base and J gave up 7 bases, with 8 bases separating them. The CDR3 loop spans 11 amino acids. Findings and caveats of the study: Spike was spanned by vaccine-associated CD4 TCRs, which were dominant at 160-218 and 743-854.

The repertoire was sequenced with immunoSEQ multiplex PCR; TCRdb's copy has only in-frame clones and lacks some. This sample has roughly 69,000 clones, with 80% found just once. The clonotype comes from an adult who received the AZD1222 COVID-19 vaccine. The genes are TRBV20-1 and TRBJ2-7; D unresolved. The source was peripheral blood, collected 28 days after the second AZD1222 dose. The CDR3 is CSARGVWEQYF. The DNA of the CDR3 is TGCAGTGCTAGAGGGGTATGGGAGCAGTACTTC.